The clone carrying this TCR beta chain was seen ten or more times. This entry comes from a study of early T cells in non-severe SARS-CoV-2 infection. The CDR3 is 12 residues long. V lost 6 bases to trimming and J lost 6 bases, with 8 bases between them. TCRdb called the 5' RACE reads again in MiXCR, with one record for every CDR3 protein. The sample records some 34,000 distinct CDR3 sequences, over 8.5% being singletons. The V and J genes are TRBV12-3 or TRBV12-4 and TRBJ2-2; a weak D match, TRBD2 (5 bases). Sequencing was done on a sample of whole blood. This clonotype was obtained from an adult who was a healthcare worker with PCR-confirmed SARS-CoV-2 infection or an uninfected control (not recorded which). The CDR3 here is CASSRGSGELFF. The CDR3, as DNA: TGTGCCAGCAGCCGCGGGTCCGGGGAGCTGTTTTTT.